This entry is about one T cell receptor (beta chain). CDR1 is SGHRS and CDR2 is YFSETQ in the germline V gene. With V trimmed by 2 bases and J by 3 bases, 11 bases remained unmatched. This CDR3 contains 16 residues. TCRdb keeps only in-frame clones here, not all; method: immunoSEQ multiplex PCR. The sample lists fewer than 250,000 clones, about 80% occurring once. This entry is derived from a study of blood T cell repertoires in COVID-19. Study in general: Acute and convalescent COVID-19 samples came from the United States, Italy and Spain.

The receptor comes from an elderly woman with acute or convalescent COVID-19. The chain uses TRBV5-1 and TRBJ2-7; 7 bases agree with TRBD1. Sequences were obtained from peripheral blood. The CDR3 DNA follows: TGCGCCAGCAGCTTAAACCAAGGGGGCTCGGGCTACGAGCAGTACTTC. This sequence encodes CASSLNQGGSGYEQYF.